This T cell receptor beta chain was identified in a study of cytomegalovirus exposure and HLA in healthy donors. PCR involved 60 Vbeta and 13 Jbeta primers. The protocol was immunoSEQ multiplex PCR, while the TCRdb copy is restricted to in-frame clones and leaves out a portion. Of 180,000 or so clones in the sample, around 85% were seen once. The length of the CDR3 is 16 residues. V lost 2 bases to trimming and J lost 6 bases, with 16 bases between them. The germline gives CDR1 LNHNV, CDR2 YYDKDF (reference sequence). The sample taken for sequencing was PBMCs. The chain joins TRBV15 to TRBJ1-4; tentatively, D is TRBD1 (5 bases). The TCR sequence derives from a man aged 18 to 30 in good health and CMV-seropositive. The CDR3 here is CATSRLGAGGDEKLFF. CDR3 nucleotide sequence: TGTGCCACCAGCAGATTAGGGGCGGGGGGGGATGAAAAACTGTTTTTT. The variable domain in full, completed from reference TRBV15 and TRBJ1-4, reads DAMVIQNPRYQVTQFGKPVTLSCSQTLNHNVMYWYQQKSSQAPKLLFHYYDKDFNNEADTPDNFQSRRPNTSFCFLDIRSPGLGDTAMYLCATSRLGAGGDEKLFFGSGTQLSVL.